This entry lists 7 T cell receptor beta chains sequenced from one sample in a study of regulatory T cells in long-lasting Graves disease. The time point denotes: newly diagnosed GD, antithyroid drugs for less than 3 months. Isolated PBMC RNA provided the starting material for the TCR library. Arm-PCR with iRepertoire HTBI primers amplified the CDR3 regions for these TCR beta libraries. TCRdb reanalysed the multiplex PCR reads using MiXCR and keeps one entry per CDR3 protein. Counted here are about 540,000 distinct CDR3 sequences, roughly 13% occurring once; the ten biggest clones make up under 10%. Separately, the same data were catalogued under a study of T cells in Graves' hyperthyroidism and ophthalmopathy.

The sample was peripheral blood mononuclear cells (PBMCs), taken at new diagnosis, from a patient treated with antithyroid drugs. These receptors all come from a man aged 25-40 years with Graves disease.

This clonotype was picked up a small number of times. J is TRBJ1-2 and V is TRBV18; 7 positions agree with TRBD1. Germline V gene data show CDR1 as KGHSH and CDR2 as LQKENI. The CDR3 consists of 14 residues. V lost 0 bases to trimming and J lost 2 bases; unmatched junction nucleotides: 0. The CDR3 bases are TGTGCCAGCTCACCACCGGGACAGAACTATGGCTACACCTTC. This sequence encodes CASSPPGQNYGYTF.

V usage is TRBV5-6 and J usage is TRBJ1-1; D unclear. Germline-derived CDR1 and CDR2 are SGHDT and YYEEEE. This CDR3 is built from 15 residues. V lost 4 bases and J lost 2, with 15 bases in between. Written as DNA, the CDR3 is TGTGCCAGCAGCGCGTACGGGTCGGGTAACACTGAAGCTTTCTTT. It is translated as CASSAYGSGNTEAFF.

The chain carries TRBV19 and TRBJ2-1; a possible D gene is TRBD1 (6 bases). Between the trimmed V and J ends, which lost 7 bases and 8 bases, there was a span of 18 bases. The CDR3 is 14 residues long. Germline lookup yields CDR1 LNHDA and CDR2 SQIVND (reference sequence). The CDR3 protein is CASMVRGGRDEQFF. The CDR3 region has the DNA TGTGCCAGTATGGTCCGAGGGGGAAGGGATGAGCAGTTCTTC.

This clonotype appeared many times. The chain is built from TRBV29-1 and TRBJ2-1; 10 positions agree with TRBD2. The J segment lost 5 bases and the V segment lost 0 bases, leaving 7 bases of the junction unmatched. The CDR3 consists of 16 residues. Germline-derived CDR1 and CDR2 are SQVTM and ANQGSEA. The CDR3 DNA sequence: TGCAGCGTTGAAGACACTGGACTAGCGGACAACAATGAGCAGTTCTTC. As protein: CSVEDTGLADNNEQFF.

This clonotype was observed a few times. The CDR3 region has the DNA TGCAGTGCTAGACCCCGGACAATTTTCTACGAGCAGTACTTC. Translated: CSARPRTIFYEQYF. The rearrangement uses TRBV20-1 and TRBJ2-7; tentative D call: TRBD1 (5 bases). The CDR3 is 14 residues long. Germline V lookup: CDR1 DFQATT, CDR2 SNEGSKA (reference sequence). V was cut by 2 bases and J by 3 bases, with 14 bases left in between.

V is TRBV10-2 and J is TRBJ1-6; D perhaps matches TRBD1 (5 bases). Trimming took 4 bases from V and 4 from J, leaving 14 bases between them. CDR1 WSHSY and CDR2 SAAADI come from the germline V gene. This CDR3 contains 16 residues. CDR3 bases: TGCGCCAGCAGTGTGGAGGCAGGGTTTTATAATTCACCCCTCCACTTT. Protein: CASSVEAGFYNSPLHF.

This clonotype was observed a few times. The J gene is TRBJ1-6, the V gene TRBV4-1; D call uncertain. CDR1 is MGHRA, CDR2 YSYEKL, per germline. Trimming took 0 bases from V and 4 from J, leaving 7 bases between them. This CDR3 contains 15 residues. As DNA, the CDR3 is TGCGCCAGCAGCCAAGATTTCGGGTATAATTCACCCCTCCACTTT. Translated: CASSQDFGYNSPLHF.